The entry below describes one T cell receptor beta chain. Per germline, CDR1 LGHNT and CDR2 FRNRAP. Trimming took 3 bases from V and 1 from J, leaving 12 bases between them. This CDR3 has 15 residues. This sample was included in a study of blood T cell repertoires in COVID-19. About the research overall: The study drew acute and convalescent COVID-19 samples from the United States, Italy and Spain. Sources were T cells, B-cell-depleted T cells, or PBMCs; the material itself was cDNA or gDNA.

Followed longitudinally, the Seattle patients had been enrolled during active infection. Produced via immunoSEQ multiplex PCR; TCRdb's table is partial and in-frame only. Of roughly 440,000 clones listed, approximately 88% are singletons. V gene TRBV12-5 combines with J gene TRBJ1-1; weak D call: TRBD1 (5 bases). The receptor was derived from a woman aged 45-59 years with COVID-19, enrolled during active disease. The sample was peripheral blood. The CDR3 DNA sequence: TGTGCTAGTGGTTTCGAACCCGGACAGAACACTGAAGCTTTCTTT. Translating it yields CASGFEPGQNTEAFF.